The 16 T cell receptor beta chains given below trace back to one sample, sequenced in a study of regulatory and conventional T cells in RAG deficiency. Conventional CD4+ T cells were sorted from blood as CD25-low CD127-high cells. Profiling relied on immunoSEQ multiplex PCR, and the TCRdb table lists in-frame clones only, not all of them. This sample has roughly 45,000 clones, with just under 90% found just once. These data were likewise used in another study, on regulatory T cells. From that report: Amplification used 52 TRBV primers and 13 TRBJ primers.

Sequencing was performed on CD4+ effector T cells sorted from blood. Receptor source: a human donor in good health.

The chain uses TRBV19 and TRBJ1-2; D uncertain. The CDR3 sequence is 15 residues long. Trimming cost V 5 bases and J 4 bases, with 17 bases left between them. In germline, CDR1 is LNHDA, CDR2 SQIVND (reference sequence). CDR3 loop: CASSYDGIGLYGYTF. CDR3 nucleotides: TGTGCCAGTAGTTACGACGGAATTGGTCTCTATGGCTACACCTTC.

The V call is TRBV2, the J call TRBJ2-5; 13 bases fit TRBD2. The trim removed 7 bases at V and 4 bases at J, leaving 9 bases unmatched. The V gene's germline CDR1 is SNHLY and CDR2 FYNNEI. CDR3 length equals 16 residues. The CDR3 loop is CASNTGLAGVGETQYF. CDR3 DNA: TGTGCCAGCAACACCGGACTAGCGGGAGTAGGAGAGACCCAGTACTTC.

CDR3 DNA: TGTGCCAGTAGTCGCCCAGACAGGGGGCTCACCAATCAGCCCCAGCATTTT. Its protein is CASSRPDRGLTNQPQHF. This chain uses TRBV19 with TRBJ1-5, with 10 bases lining up with TRBD1. The V and J ends lost 5 bases and 3 bases, in that order; junction bases with no gene match: 10. Germline V gene lookup returns CDR1 LNHDA and CDR2 SQIVND (reference sequence). CDR3 length: 17 residues.

CDR3 sequence: CASSYGTGDQPQHF. DNA for the CDR3: TGTGCCAGCAGTTACGGGACAGGGGACCAGCCCCAGCATTTT. The chain uses TRBV6-5 and TRBJ1-5; TRBD1 aligns across 10 bases. The V gene's germline CDR1 is MNHEY and CDR2 SVGAGI. The CDR3 has 14 residues. V shed 2 bases and J 7 bases; nucleotides not matched to a gene: 2.

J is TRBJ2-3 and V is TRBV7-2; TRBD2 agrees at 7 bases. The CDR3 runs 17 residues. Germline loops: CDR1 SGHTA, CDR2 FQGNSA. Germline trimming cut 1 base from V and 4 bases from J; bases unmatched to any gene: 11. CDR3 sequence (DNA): TGTGCCAGCAGCTTAGAACCCAGACTAGCAGCCCCAGATACGCAGTATTTT. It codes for CASSLEPRLAAPDTQYF.

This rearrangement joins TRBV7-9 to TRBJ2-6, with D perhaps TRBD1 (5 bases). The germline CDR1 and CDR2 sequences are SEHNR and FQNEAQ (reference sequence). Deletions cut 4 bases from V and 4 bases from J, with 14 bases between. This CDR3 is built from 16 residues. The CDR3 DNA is TGTGCCAGCAGCTCTGACAGAACGTCCGGGGCCAACGTCCTGACTTTC. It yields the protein CASSSDRTSGANVLTF. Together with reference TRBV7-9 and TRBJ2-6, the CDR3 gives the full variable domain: DTGVSQNPRHKITKRGQNVTFRCDPISEHNRLYWYRQTLGQGPEFLTYFQNEAQLEKSRLLSDRFSAERPKGSFSTLEIQRTEQGDSAMYLCASSSDRTSGANVLTFGAGSRLTVL.

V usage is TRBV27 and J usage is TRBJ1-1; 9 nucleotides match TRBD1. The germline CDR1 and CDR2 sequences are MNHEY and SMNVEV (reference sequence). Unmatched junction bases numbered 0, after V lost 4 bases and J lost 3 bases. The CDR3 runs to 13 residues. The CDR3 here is CASSWTGDTEAFF. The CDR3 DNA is TGTGCCAGCAGTTGGACAGGGGACACTGAAGCTTTCTTT.

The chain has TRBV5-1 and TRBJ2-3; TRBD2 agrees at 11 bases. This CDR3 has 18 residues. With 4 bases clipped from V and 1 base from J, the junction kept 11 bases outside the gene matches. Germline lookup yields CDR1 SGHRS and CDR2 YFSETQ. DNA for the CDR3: TGCGCCAGCAGCGAAAACGTCGGGACTAGCGGCCGCACAGATACGCAGTATTTT. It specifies CASSENVGTSGRTDTQYF.

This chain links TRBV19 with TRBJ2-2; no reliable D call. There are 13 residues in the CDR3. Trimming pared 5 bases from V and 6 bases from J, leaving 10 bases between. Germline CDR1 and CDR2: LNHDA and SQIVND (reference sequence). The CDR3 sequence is CASSLHRPGELFF. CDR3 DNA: TGTGCCAGTAGTCTCCACCGGCCCGGGGAGCTGTTTTTT. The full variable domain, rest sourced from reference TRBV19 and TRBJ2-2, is DGGITQSPKYLFRKEGQNVTLSCEQNLNHDAMYWYRQDPGQGLRLIYYSQIVNDFQKGDIAEGYSVSREKKESFPLTVTSAQKNPTAFYLCASSLHRPGELFFGEGSRLTVL.

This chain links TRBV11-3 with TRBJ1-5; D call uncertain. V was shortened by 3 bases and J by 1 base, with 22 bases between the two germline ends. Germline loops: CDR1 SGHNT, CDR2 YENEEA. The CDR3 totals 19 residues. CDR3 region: CASSFGKVALRRSNQPQHF. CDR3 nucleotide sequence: TGTGCCAGCAGCTTCGGTAAGGTGGCCCTCCGACGGAGCAATCAGCCCCAGCATTTT.

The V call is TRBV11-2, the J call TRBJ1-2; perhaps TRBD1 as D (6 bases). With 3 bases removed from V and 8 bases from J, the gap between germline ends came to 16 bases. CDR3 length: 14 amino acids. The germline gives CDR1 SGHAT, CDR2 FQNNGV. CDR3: CASSLGGRSEGYTF. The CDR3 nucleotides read TGTGCCAGCAGCTTGGGGGGGCGATCTGAAGGCTACACCTTC.

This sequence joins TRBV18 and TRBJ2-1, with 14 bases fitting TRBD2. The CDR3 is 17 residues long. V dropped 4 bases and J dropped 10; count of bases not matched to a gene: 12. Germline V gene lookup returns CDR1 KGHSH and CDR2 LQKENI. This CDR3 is CASSRGLAGAGAKEQFF. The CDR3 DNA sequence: TGTGCCAGCTCACGGGGACTAGCGGGGGCAGGGGCAAAAGAGCAGTTCTTC.

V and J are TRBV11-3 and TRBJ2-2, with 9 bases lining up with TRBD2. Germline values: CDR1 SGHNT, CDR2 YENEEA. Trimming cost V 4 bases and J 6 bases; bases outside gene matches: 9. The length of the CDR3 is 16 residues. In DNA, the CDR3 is TGTGCCAGCAGCTCTGTGGGACTAGCTGGGGCCGGGGAGCTGTTTTTT. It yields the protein CASSSVGLAGAGELFF.

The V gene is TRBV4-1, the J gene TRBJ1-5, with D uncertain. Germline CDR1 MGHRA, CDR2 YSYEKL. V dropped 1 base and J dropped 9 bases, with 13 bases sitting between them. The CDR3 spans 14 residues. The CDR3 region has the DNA TGCGCCAGCAGCCAAGGCGCAGAGCAATTGCCCCAGCATTTT. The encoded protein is CASSQGAEQLPQHF.

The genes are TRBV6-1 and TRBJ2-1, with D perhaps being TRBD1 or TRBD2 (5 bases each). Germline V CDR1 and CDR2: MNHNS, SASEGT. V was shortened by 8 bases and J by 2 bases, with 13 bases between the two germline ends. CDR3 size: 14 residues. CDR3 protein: CASRPGPPYNEQFF. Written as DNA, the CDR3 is TGTGCCAGCCGTCCGGGGCCCCCCTACAATGAGCAGTTCTTC.

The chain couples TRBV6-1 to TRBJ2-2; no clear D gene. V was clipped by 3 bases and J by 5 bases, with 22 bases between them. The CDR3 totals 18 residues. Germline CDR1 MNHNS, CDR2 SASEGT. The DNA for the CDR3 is TGTGCCAGCAGTGACCCACCGGAAAGGTTACTAAGAACCGGGGAGCTGTTTTTT. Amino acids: CASSDPPERLLRTGELFF.